A single sample gave rise to the 21 T cell receptor beta chains below, sequenced in a study of T cell changes during pregnancy in multiple sclerosis. Libraries were prepared by immunoSEQ multiplex PCR; TCRdb keeps only in-frame clonotypes and omits some of them. The sample lists around 130,000 clones, 96% occurring once. The input for sequencing was peripheral blood, taken after pregnancy. These receptor sequences come from a female donor with multiple sclerosis, enrolled in a pregnancy study.

CDR3 sequence reads: CASSSGTGKLHEQFF. DNA of the CDR3: TGTGCCAGCAGCTCCGGGACAGGGAAATTACATGAGCAGTTCTTC. J is TRBJ2-1 and V is TRBV5-4, with 9 bases matching TRBD1. Looked up from germline, CDR1 is SGHNT and CDR2 is YYREEE (reference sequence). Trimming at V came to 3 bases and at J to 8 bases, leaving 9 bases not matched to a gene. There are 15 residues in the CDR3.

This chain links TRBV5-6 with TRBJ2-1, with TRBD2 as a possible D gene (5 bases). Germline V gives CDR1 SGHDT, CDR2 YYEEEE. This CDR3 is 12 amino acids long. Trimming removed 3 bases at V and 7 bases at J, with 8 bases between. The DNA for the CDR3 is TGTGCCAGCAGCTCTCGGAGGAATGAGCAGTTCTTC. Translated, it gives CASSSRRNEQFF.

This clone appeared a single time. This chain uses TRBV7-9 with TRBJ2-7; maybe TRBD1 (6 bases). Per germline, CDR1 SEHNR and CDR2 FQNEAQ (reference sequence). V was shortened by 5 bases and J by 2 bases, with 13 bases between the two germline ends. This CDR3 spans 14 amino acids. The CDR3 protein is CASSPSGAPYEQYF. The CDR3 DNA sequence: TGTGCCAGCAGCCCGTCAGGGGCCCCCTACGAGCAGTACTTC.

The rearrangement uses TRBV27 and TRBJ2-5, with 11 bases matching TRBD2. The length of the CDR3 is 15 residues. Germline lookup yields CDR1 MNHEY and CDR2 SMNVEV (reference sequence). The J segment lost 6 bases and the V segment lost 5 bases, leaving 8 bases of the junction unmatched. The CDR3 DNA sequence: TGTGCCAGCAGTGCTACTAGCGGGAGATGGCAGACCCAGTACTTC. The encoded protein is CASSATSGRWQTQYF.

This chain uses TRBV28 with TRBJ2-5; 11 nucleotides align to TRBD2. The CDR3 consists of 14 residues. Germline CDR1 is MDHEN and CDR2 is SYDVKM. The J segment lost 4 bases and the V segment lost 6 bases, leaving 4 bases of the junction unmatched. This CDR3 reads CASRLAGVGETQYF. The CDR3 nucleotides read TGTGCCAGCAGACTAGCGGGAGTAGGAGAGACCCAGTACTTC.

This clone is a singleton in its sample. V is TRBV19 and J is TRBJ2-5; 10 bases fit TRBD2. Germline V CDR1 and CDR2: LNHDA, SQIVND (reference sequence). This CDR3 region has 15 residues. V lost 4 bases and J lost 2; bases outside the gene matches: 4. The CDR3 DNA follows: TGTGCCAGTAGTACAGCGGGAGGGATACAAGAGACCCAGTACTTC. Translated, it gives CASSTAGGIQETQYF.

The chain recombines TRBV5-6 with TRBJ2-7; TRBD2 aligns across 12 bases. The germline V gene has CDR1 SGHDT and CDR2 YYEEEE. The length of the CDR3 is 16 residues. The junction had 10 bases not matched to a gene; V was cut back by 4 bases and J by 5 bases. CDR3 in amino acids: CASSDLLAGGIHEQYF. The CDR3 nucleotides read TGTGCCAGCAGCGACCTTCTAGCGGGAGGGATCCACGAGCAGTACTTC.

The V call is TRBV4-3, the J call TRBJ1-1; unclear D gene. The CDR3 length is 13 residues. Trimming cost V 0 bases and J 4 bases, with 6 bases left between them. In germline, CDR1 is LGHNA, CDR2 YSLEER. CDR3 in DNA: TGCGCCAGCAGCCAAGATGGGAGCACTGAAGCTTTCTTT. It encodes CASSQDGSTEAFF.

CDR3: CASGTHNEQFF. CDR3 sequence (DNA): TGTGCCAGCGGGACTCACAATGAGCAGTTCTTC. This sequence joins TRBV7-2 and TRBJ2-1; a possible D gene is TRBD2 (6 bases). The CDR3 is 11 amino acids. Between the trimmed V and J ends, which lost 8 bases and 5 bases, there was a span of 7 bases. Per germline, CDR1 SGHTA and CDR2 FQGNSA.

The chain combines TRBV6-6 with TRBJ1-4; 8 bases are a match to TRBD1. V shed 5 bases, J shed 12 bases, and the junction held 2 bases outside the gene matches. From germline, CDR1 is MNHNY and CDR2 SVGAGI (reference sequence). The length of the CDR3 is 11 residues. The CDR3 spells CASSEQGELFF. CDR3 nucleotide sequence: TGTGCCAGCAGTGAACAGGGGGAACTGTTTTTT.

V gene TRBV19 combines with J gene TRBJ2-7; 10 bases align to TRBD1. The CDR3 consists of 19 residues. The germline V gene encodes CDR1 LNHDA and CDR2 SQIVND (reference sequence). The V segment lost 5 bases and the J segment 6 bases; nucleotides outside the gene matches: 22. DNA for the CDR3: TGTGCCAGTAGTCAAGGGACAGGGGATCGGTTTTTTCCGGGGTCCGAGCAGTACTTC. Amino acids: CASSQGTGDRFFPGSEQYF.

The chain uses TRBV28 and TRBJ2-6, with TRBD1 as a possible D gene (5 bases). V lost 2 bases to trimming and J lost 3 bases, with 11 bases between them. Germline V gene sequence: CDR1 MDHEN, CDR2 SYDVKM. This CDR3 is built from 16 residues. Here the CDR3 DNA reads TGTGCCAGCAGTTTAGTGTTGGGGCTTGGGGCCAACGTCCTGACTTTC. It specifies CASSLVLGLGANVLTF.

Only one count was recorded for this clone. The rearrangement joins TRBV28 to TRBJ2-5; 7 bases align to TRBD1. CDR1 and CDR2 from the germline V gene are MDHEN and SYDVKM. Trimming cost V 3 bases and J 2 bases; bases outside gene matches: 12. The CDR3 consists of 17 residues. The CDR3 DNA reads TGTGCCAGCAGTTTTCTGGGACCGGGACAGCAACAAGAGACCCAGTACTTC. Translated: CASSFLGPGQQQETQYF.

J is TRBJ2-7 and V is TRBV28, with TRBD2 matching over 9 bases. V lost 7 bases to trimming and J lost 5 bases; unmatched junction nucleotides: 21. The CDR3 length is 18 residues. The germline V gene has CDR1 MDHEN and CDR2 SYDVKM. The CDR3 DNA follows: TGTGCCAGCAATCTTGAGGCGGGAGGGCGGCGTCCTACGGACGAGCAGTACTTC. It translates to CASNLEAGGRRPTDEQYF. The full variable domain, completed using reference TRBV28 and TRBJ2-7, is DVKVTQSSRYLVKRTGEKVFLECVQDMDHENMFWYRQDPGLGLRLIYFSYDVKMKEKGDIPEGYSVSREKKERFSLILESASTNQTSMYLCASNLEAGGRRPTDEQYFGPGTRLTVT.

V usage is TRBV29-1 and J usage is TRBJ1-2, with 10 bases identical to TRBD1. The germline V gene has CDR1 SQVTM and CDR2 ANQGSEA. The V and J ends lost 0 bases and 4 bases, in that order; junction bases with no gene match: 8. The CDR3 spans 16 residues. This CDR3 reads CSVEDRGTGEGYGYTF. The DNA for the CDR3 is TGCAGCGTTGAAGATCGCGGGACAGGGGAGGGCTATGGCTACACCTTC. Together with reference TRBV29-1 and TRBJ1-2, the CDR3 gives the full variable domain: SAVISQKPSRDICQRGTSLTIQCQVDSQVTMMFWYRQQPGQSLTLIATANQGSEATYESGFVIDKFPISRPNLTFSTLTVSNMSPEDSSIYLCSVEDRGTGEGYGYTFGSGTRLTVV.

The rearrangement joins TRBV29-1 to TRBJ2-3, with 11 bases matching TRBD2. Germline V gives CDR1 SQVTM, CDR2 ANQGSEA. The junction had 6 bases not matched to a gene; V was cut back by 6 bases and J by 4 bases. The CDR3 has 14 amino acids. Here the CDR3 DNA reads TGCAGCGTCTTAGCGGGAGGGGTCGCAGATACGCAGTATTTT. Encoded protein: CSVLAGGVADTQYF.

The chain carries TRBV25-1 and TRBJ1-2; D gene ambiguous. Germline-derived CDR1 and CDR2 are MGHDK and SYGVNS. The CDR3 has 13 residues. V was shortened by 3 bases and J by 5 bases, with 10 bases between the two germline ends. The CDR3 is CASSEPGLYGYTF. The CDR3 DNA sequence: TGTGCCAGCAGTGAGCCGGGGTTATATGGCTACACCTTC.

This rearrangement joins TRBV27 to TRBJ1-2; 8 bases map to TRBD1. The trim removed 3 bases at V and 4 bases at J, leaving 7 bases unmatched. Germline CDR1 MNHEY, CDR2 SMNVEV (reference sequence). This CDR3 contains 15 residues. The chain's CDR3 is CASSFRDRPIYGYTF. Here the CDR3 DNA reads TGTGCCAGCAGTTTCAGGGACAGGCCCATCTATGGCTACACCTTC.

The CDR3 DNA is TGCGCCAGCAGCCACCGACAGGGGGGCCCCTACGAGCAGTACTTC. This gives the protein CASSHRQGGPYEQYF. The chain carries TRBV4-1 and TRBJ2-7, with 9 bases aligning to TRBD1. The junction had 5 bases not matched to a gene; V was cut back by 3 bases and J by 2 bases. Germline loops: CDR1 MGHRA, CDR2 YSYEKL. The CDR3 is made up of 15 amino acids.

The chain combines TRBV28 with TRBJ2-7, with 15 nucleotides matching TRBD2. J gave up 7 bases and V 5 bases, and 6 bases lay outside the gene matches. This CDR3 is 15 amino acids long. Germline V CDR1 and CDR2: MDHEN, SYDVKM. The CDR3, as DNA: TGTGCCAGCAGTCTGGGACTAGCGGGGGGTGTGGAGCAGTACTTC. It is translated as CASSLGLAGGVEQYF.

A single count supports this clone. This rearrangement joins TRBV28 to TRBJ2-2, with TRBD1 identical over 9 bases. The germline gives CDR1 MDHEN, CDR2 SYDVKM. V lost 8 bases to trimming and J lost 7 bases; unmatched junction nucleotides: 8. The CDR3 is 14 amino acids. The CDR3 nucleotides read TGTGCCAGCGATAACAGGGGGCATGGCGGGGAGCTGTTTTTT. Amino acids: CASDNRGHGGELFF. Full variable domain (rest looked up from reference TRBV28 and TRBJ2-2): DVKVTQSSRYLVKRTGEKVFLECVQDMDHENMFWYRQDPGLGLRLIYFSYDVKMKEKGDIPEGYSVSREKKERFSLILESASTNQTSMYLCASDNRGHGGELFFGEGSRLTVL.